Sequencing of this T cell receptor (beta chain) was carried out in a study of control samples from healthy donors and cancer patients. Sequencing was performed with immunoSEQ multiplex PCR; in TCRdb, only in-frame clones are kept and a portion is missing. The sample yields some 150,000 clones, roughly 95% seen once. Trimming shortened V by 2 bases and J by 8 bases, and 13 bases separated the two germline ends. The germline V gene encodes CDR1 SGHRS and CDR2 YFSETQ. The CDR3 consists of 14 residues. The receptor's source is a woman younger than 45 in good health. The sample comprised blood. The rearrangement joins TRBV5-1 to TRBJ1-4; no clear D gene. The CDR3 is CASSLDNGREKLFF. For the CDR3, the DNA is TGCGCCAGCAGCTTAGACAACGGTCGCGAAAAACTGTTTTTT.